The next 32 T cell receptor beta chains were all read from a single sample in a study of blood T cells in healthy people across ages (dated by TCRdb to between 2015 and 2016). The library came from 5' RACE. A second PCR of about 6 to 12 cycles was run with a J-beta primer mix and a sample-barcoded 5' primer. TCRdb ran its own pipeline on the public reads, namely fastp trimming at Q25 and MiXCR clone calling, and kept in-frame beta chains. Each entry is one CDR3 protein sequence, shown with its most common DNA and genes. For this sample the table gives 1.5 million to 2 million distinct CDR3 sequences, of which roughly two fifths were detected only once. Around 23% of the sample is held by the ten biggest clonotypes. What was sequenced was blood. These receptors all come from a human donor in good health.

This clonotype was observed a few times. This chain joins TRBV3-1 and TRBJ2-1, with D perhaps matching TRBD1 (6 bases). Germline CDR1 is LGHDT and CDR2 is YNNKEL (reference sequence). This CDR3 comprises 15 residues. The V end was cut by 1 base, the J end by 8 bases, with 15 bases between. CDR3 in DNA: TGTGCCAGCAGCCAAGGGGCTACAGGGCGACATGAGCAGTTCTTC. Translated: CASSQGATGRHEQFF.

This clonotype came up a few times. CDR3 nucleotides: TGCAGTGCTAGCCCCGGACACAGCTCCTACGAGCAGTACTTC. Translated, it gives CSASPGHSSYEQYF. This sequence joins TRBV20-1 and TRBJ2-7, with D maybe TRBD1 (5 bases). This CDR3 is built from 14 residues. CDR1 is DFQATT, CDR2 SNEGSKA, per germline (reference sequence). Deletions cut 3 bases from V and 0 bases from J, with 12 bases between.

The chain couples TRBV6-2 or TRBV6-3 to TRBJ1-6; the D gene is possibly TRBD1 (5 bases). The CDR3 is made up of 14 amino acids. Germline CDR1 and CDR2: MNHEY and SVGEGT. The V end was cut by 6 bases, the J end by 10 bases, with 16 bases between. This CDR3 is CASRRAGRGSPLHF. The CDR3 DNA is TGTGCCAGCAGAAGAGCAGGGCGGGGGTCACCCCTCCACTTT.

V gene TRBV29-1 combines with J gene TRBJ1-2; TRBD1 matches 7 bases. Germline-derived CDR1 and CDR2 are SQVTM and ANQGSEA. The junction had 11 bases not matched to a gene; V was cut back by 8 bases and J by 5 bases. The CDR3 totals 13 residues. CDR3 sequence (DNA): TGCAGCATTAGACAGGGCGTAGAGTATGGCTACACCTTC. Translation gives CSIRQGVEYGYTF.

The V call is TRBV28, the J call TRBJ2-1; TRBD2 aligns across 8 bases. Trimming removed 7 bases from V and 5 bases from J; junction bases left unmatched: 7. CDR1 is MDHEN, CDR2 SYDVKM, per germline. This CDR3 contains 14 residues. The CDR3: CASKRRGVNNEQFF. CDR3 DNA sequence: TGTGCCAGCAAACGGCGGGGGGTGAACAATGAGCAGTTCTTC.

This clonotype was observed a few times. The chain employs TRBV7-2 and TRBJ2-2, with unresolved D. The germline V gene has CDR1 SGHTA and CDR2 FQGNSA. Trimming stripped 5 bases from V and 7 bases from J, with 17 bases between. The length of the CDR3 is 15 residues. The CDR3 nucleotides read TGTGCCAGCAGCCCCTGGGCCTCCACTGGCGGGGAGCTGTTTTTT. Translated, it gives CASSPWASTGGELFF.

This clonotype was detected a few times. The chain has TRBV29-1 and TRBJ1-2; D not resolved. Germline loops: CDR1 SQVTM, CDR2 ANQGSEA. CDR3 size: 10 residues. The V gene lost 4 bases and the J gene lost 3 bases, with 3 bases spanning the gap. The CDR3 DNA reads as TGCAGCGTTGGTTACTATGGCTACACCTTC. This gives the protein CSVGYYGYTF.

For this clonotype: The junction differs from germline at one of its ends, possibly a read error. This rearrangement joins TRBV29-1 to TRBJ1-5, with a tentative D call TRBD1 (6 bases). This CDR3 is 13 amino acids long. CDR1 and CDR2 (germline): SQVTM, ANQGSEA. The CDR3 here is CGVGGASNQPQHF. The CDR3 DNA is TGCGGCGTTGGGGGGGCTAGCAATCAGCCCCAGCATTTT.

The chain is built from TRBV5-5 and TRBJ2-7; 8 bases map to TRBD2. The CDR3 is 15 residues long. V shed 0 bases, J shed 1 base, and the junction held 3 bases outside the gene matches. Germline values: CDR1 SGHKS, CDR2 YYEKEE (reference sequence). CDR3 sequence (DNA): TGTGCCAGCAGCTTGGGACTAGCGATATCCTACGAGCAGTACTTC. Translation: CASSLGLAISYEQYF.

This clonotype was detected many times. The chain carries TRBV4-1 and TRBJ2-5, with D hard to call. Gene TRBJ2-7 matches the end of the DNA better, so the J call may be wrong. Germline V gene sequence: CDR1 MGHRA, CDR2 YSYEKL. The CDR3 totals 13 residues. This CDR3 reads CASSQEIGYEQYF. CDR3 in DNA: TGCGCCAGCAGCCAAGAAATAGGGTACGAGCAGTACTTC.

CDR3 nucleotides: TGTGCCAGCAGCCCCCACTGGCCAGATCCTACCTACAATGAGCAGTTCTTC. Protein product: CASSPHWPDPTYNEQFF. The rearrangement links TRBV7-9 to TRBJ2-1, with D unresolved. Germline CDR1 is SEHNR and CDR2 is FQNEAQ (reference sequence). V lost 5 bases and J 2 bases, leaving 19 bases between the germline ends. The CDR3 extends over 17 amino acids. Supplemented by reference TRBV7-9 and TRBJ2-1, the full variable domain reads DTGVSQNPRHKITKRGQNVTFRCDPISEHNRLYWYRQTLGQGPEFLTYFQNEAQLEKSRLLSDRFSAERPKGSFSTLEIQRTEQGDSAMYLCASSPHWPDPTYNEQFFGPGTRLTVL.

The chain recombines TRBV20-1 with TRBJ2-7; 8 positions agree with TRBD1. J lost 2 bases, V lost 5 bases, and 8 bases had no gene match. The CDR3 runs to 14 residues. Looked up from germline, CDR1 is DFQATT and CDR2 is SNEGSKA (reference sequence). CDR3 in amino acids: CSAPRTGIAYEQYF. For the CDR3, the DNA is TGCAGTGCTCCCAGGACAGGGATCGCCTACGAGCAGTACTTC.

The sample holds a few counts of this clonotype. This chain links TRBV7-9 with TRBJ1-2; the match to TRBD1 covers 8 bases. The CDR3 runs to 14 residues. Germline trimming cut 4 bases from V and 4 bases from J; bases unmatched to any gene: 5. Germline loops: CDR1 SEHNR, CDR2 FQNEAQ (reference sequence). The DNA for the CDR3 is TGTGCCAGCAGCTCACCGGGACAGGTCTATGGCTACACCTTC. This encodes CASSSPGQVYGYTF. The full variable domain, its missing parts supplied by reference TRBV7-9 and TRBJ1-2, is DTGVSQNPRHKITKRGQNVTFRCDPISEHNRLYWYRQTLGQGPEFLTYFQNEAQLEKSRLLSDRFSAERPKGSFSTLEIQRTEQGDSAMYLCASSSPGQVYGYTFGSGTRLTVV.

The chain carries TRBV7-2 and TRBJ2-5, with 7 bases that match TRBD2. The length of the CDR3 is 15 residues. V lost 5 bases, J lost 5 bases, and 11 bases stayed unmatched. Germline CDR1 and CDR2: SGHTA and FQGNSA. The CDR3 DNA sequence: TGTGCCAGCAGCACCGGACTAGTTGGTAGTGAGACCCAGTACTTC. This translates into CASSTGLVGSETQYF.

This chain uses TRBV6-1 with TRBJ2-2, with TRBD1 identical over 8 bases. Germline V lookup: CDR1 MNHNS, CDR2 SASEGT. The CDR3 length is 15 residues. With 1 base clipped from V and 3 bases from J, the junction kept 1 base outside the gene matches. The CDR3 sequence is CASSEVTGDTGELFF. As DNA, the CDR3 is TGTGCCAGCAGTGAAGTGACAGGGGACACCGGGGAGCTGTTTTTT.

This sequence joins TRBV7-8 and TRBJ2-7; possibly TRBD1 for D (6 bases). Per the germline V gene, CDR1 is SGHVS and CDR2 is FQNEAQ. This CDR3 has 15 residues. V shed 5 bases and J shed 2 bases, with 16 bases lying between them. The CDR3 DNA is TGTGCCAGCAGCCTCCAGACAGGAGATACCTACGAGCAGTACTTC. It specifies CASSLQTGDTYEQYF.

The chain carries TRBV12-5 and TRBJ2-2; D is perhaps TRBD2 (6 bases). Trimming took 5 bases from V and 9 from J, leaving 16 bases between them. CDR1 and CDR2 (germline): LGHNT, FRNRAP. This CDR3 region has 14 residues. The DNA for the CDR3 is TGTGCTAGTGGTGGGGGGAGTCACCGAAGGGAGCTGTTTTTT. Translated, it gives CASGGGSHRRELFF.

The J gene is TRBJ2-1, the V gene TRBV10-3; maybe TRBD2 (6 bases). V was clipped by 3 bases and J by 3 bases, with 12 bases between them. The CDR3 runs 15 residues. CDR1 is ENHRY and CDR2 is SYGVKD in the germline V gene. As DNA, the CDR3 is TGTGCCATCAGTGATCGGGGCGGGGACTACAATGAGCAGTTCTTC. Protein product: CAISDRGGDYNEQFF.

Only a few counts were recorded for this clonotype. The chain carries TRBV12-3 or TRBV12-4 and TRBJ1-6; TRBD1 matches 8 bases. Trimming took 4 bases from V and 7 from J; bases not matched to a gene: 9. CDR3 size: 16 residues. The CDR3 DNA sequence: TGTGCCAGCAGTTCAATGGAACAGGGGGAGAATTCACCCCTCCACTTT. It encodes CASSSMEQGENSPLHF.

This clonotype was seen a few times. The chain couples TRBV20-1 to TRBJ2-1, with a tentative D call TRBD2 (5 bases). The germline V and J ends were trimmed by 5 bases and 7 bases, with 12 bases remaining between them. Germline CDR1 reads DFQATT; CDR2 reads SNEGSKA (reference sequence). The CDR3 is 12 residues long. Written as DNA, the CDR3 is TGCAGTGCTCTTGGACGGAGGAATGAGCAGTTCTTC. It translates to CSALGRRNEQFF.

J is TRBJ2-7 and V is TRBV12-3 or TRBV12-4; 7 nucleotides align to TRBD1. The CDR3 runs 14 residues. Trimming cost V 7 bases and J 5 bases; bases outside gene matches: 11. The CDR3 is CASIPDRVEDEQYF. In DNA form, the CDR3 reads TGTGCCAGCATCCCCGACAGGGTGGAGGACGAGCAGTACTTC.

V is TRBV6-5 and J is TRBJ2-3; the D gene could be TRBD1 or TRBD2 (6 bases each). V was trimmed by 2 bases and J by 5 bases, leaving 14 bases between them. The V gene's germline CDR1 is MNHEY and CDR2 SVGAGI. CDR3 length: 15 amino acids. CDR3 nucleotide sequence: TGTGCCAGCAGTTACAGGGGGGCTGCGGGAGATACGCAGTATTTT. It encodes CASSYRGAAGDTQYF.

V usage is TRBV20-1 and J usage is TRBJ1-2; the D is unclear. Germline assignment: CDR1 DFQATT and CDR2 SNEGSKA (reference sequence). Trimming took off 3 bases at V and 5 bases at J, with 7 bases between the two ends. The CDR3 covers 11 residues. Here the CDR3 reads CSASAYYGYTF. The CDR3 DNA sequence: TGCAGTGCTAGCGCGTATTATGGCTACACCTTC.

The chain links TRBV20-1 to TRBJ2-4, with TRBD1 identical over 10 bases. The ends lost 3 bases at V and 4 bases at J; junction bases unmatched: 6. The CDR3 length is 15 residues. From germline, CDR1 is DFQATT and CDR2 SNEGSKA (reference sequence). CDR3 in amino acids: CSASLAGQGKNIQYF. For the CDR3, the DNA is TGCAGTGCTAGTCTCGCGGGACAGGGGAAAAACATTCAGTACTTC.

Many counts were recorded for this clonotype. The chain is built from TRBV7-2 and TRBJ2-6; D gene unclear. The CDR3 totals 16 residues. Germline CDR1 and CDR2: SGHTA and FQGNSA. The ends were cut back, 4 bases at V and 0 bases at J, with 10 bases in the middle. CDR3 region: CASSSRHLSGANVLTF. CDR3 nucleotides: TGTGCCAGCAGCTCTAGACACCTCTCTGGGGCCAACGTCCTGACTTTC.

The table lists this clonotype with a few counts. CDR3 protein: CASTTGQLNSPLHF. DNA for the CDR3: TGTGCCAGCACCACGGGACAGCTTAATTCACCCCTCCACTTT. The V call is TRBV7-2, the J call TRBJ1-6, with 7 bases identical to TRBD1. Losses at the gene ends were 7 bases for V and 6 bases for J; bases not matched to a gene: 6. The CDR3 spans 14 residues. Germline CDR1 reads SGHTA; CDR2 reads FQGNSA.

The rearrangement uses TRBV29-1 and TRBJ2-7; 8 bases are shared with TRBD1. CDR1 is SQVTM, CDR2 ANQGSEA, per germline. The CDR3 is made up of 12 amino acids. V dropped 8 bases and J dropped 6; count of bases not matched to a gene: 9. CDR3 sequence: CSTTGDGSEQYF. For the CDR3, the DNA is TGCAGCACGACAGGGGACGGTTCCGAGCAGTACTTC.

This clonotype turned up a few times. This chain links TRBV9 with TRBJ2-7, with D possibly called TRBD1 or TRBD2 (5 bases each). This CDR3 is 14 amino acids long. Trimming took off 4 bases at V and 3 bases at J, with 14 bases between the two ends. Per germline, CDR1 SGDLS and CDR2 YYNGEE. Written as DNA, the CDR3 is TGTGCCAGCAGCAAAACCGGGACGGTCTACGAGCAGTACTTC. It is translated as CASSKTGTVYEQYF. The full variable domain, its missing parts supplied by reference TRBV9 and TRBJ2-7, is DSGVTQTPKHLITATGQRVTLRCSPRSGDLSVYWYQQSLDQGLQFLIQYYNGEERAKGNILERFSAQQFPDLHSELNLSSLELGDSALYFCASSKTGTVYEQYFGPGTRLTVT.

The J gene is TRBJ2-1, the V gene TRBV6-5, with 11 bases aligning to TRBD1. Germline V gives CDR1 MNHEY, CDR2 SVGAGI. The CDR3 is 15 residues long. V was pared by 5 bases and J by 6 bases, with 6 bases of the junction left unmatched. For the CDR3, the DNA is TGTGCCAGCAGTCGGACAGGGGGCAGCCCCAATGAGCAGTTCTTC. Translation: CASSRTGGSPNEQFF.

As to this clonotype: Since the CDR3 does not end with the conserved phenylalanine or tryptophan, this likely comes from a read error. V and J are TRBV9 and TRBJ2-1, with 13 positions matching TRBD2. Germline CDR1 is SGDLS and CDR2 is YYNGEE. The ends lost 0 bases at V and 10 bases at J; junction bases unmatched: 4. The CDR3 loop spans 15 amino acids. The CDR3 reads CASSVGTSGGREQFV. CDR3 coding DNA: TGTGCCAGCAGCGTAGGGACTAGCGGGGGACGGGAGCAGTTCGTC.

This clonotype was counted at least ten times. The chain employs TRBV28 and TRBJ2-7, with D perhaps given as TRBD1 or TRBD2 (5 bases each). The CDR3 is made up of 14 amino acids. V was cut by 6 bases and J by 1 base, with 13 bases left in between. The germline gives CDR1 MDHEN, CDR2 SYDVKM. The CDR3: CASSFTGLSYEQYF. For the CDR3, the DNA is TGTGCCAGCAGCTTCACGGGGCTTTCCTACGAGCAGTACTTC.

The rearrangement joins TRBV5-1 to TRBJ1-1; 7 bases map to TRBD1. Germline V gene data show CDR1 as SGHRS and CDR2 as YFSETQ. CDR3 length: 13 residues. The V segment lost 1 base and the J segment 7 bases; nucleotides outside the gene matches: 4. The CDR3 protein is CASSLLTGHEAFF. The DNA for the CDR3 is TGCGCCAGCAGCTTGTTGACAGGGCATGAAGCTTTCTTT.